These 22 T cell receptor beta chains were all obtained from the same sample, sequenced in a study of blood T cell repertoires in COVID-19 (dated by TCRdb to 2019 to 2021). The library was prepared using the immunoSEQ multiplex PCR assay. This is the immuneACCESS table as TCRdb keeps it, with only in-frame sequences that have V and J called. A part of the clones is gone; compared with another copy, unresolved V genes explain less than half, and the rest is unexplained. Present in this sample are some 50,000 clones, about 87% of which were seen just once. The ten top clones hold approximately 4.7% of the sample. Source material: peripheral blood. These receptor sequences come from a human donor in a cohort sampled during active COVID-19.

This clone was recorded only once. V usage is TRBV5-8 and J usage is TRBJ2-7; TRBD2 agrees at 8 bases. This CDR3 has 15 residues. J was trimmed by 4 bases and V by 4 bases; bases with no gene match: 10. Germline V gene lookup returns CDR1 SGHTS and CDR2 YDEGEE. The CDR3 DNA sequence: TGTGCCAGCAGCCAAGGGACTAGTAAAAGGTACGAGCAGTACTTC. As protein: CASSQGTSKRYEQYF.

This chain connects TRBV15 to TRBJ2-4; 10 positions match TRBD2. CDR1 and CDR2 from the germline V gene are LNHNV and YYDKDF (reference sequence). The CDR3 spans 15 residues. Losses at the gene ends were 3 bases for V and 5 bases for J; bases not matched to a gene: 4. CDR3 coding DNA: TGTGCCACCAGCAGGGAGCGGGAGGGAGAAAACATTCAGTACTTC. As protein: CATSREREGENIQYF.

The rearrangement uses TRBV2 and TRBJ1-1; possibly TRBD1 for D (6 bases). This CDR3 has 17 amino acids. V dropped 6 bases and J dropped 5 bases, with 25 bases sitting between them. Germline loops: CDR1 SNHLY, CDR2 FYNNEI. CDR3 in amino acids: CASSARLNREGKTEAFF. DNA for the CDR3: TGTGCCAGCAGCGCGCGTCTCAACAGGGAGGGTAAGACTGAAGCTTTCTTT.

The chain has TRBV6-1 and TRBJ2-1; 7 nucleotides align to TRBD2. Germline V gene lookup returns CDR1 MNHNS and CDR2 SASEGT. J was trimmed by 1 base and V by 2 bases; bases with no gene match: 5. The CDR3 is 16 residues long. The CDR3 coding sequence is TGTGCCAGCAGTGAATTGGGGGGAGGGTCCTACAATGAGCAGTTCTTC. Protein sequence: CASSELGGGSYNEQFF.

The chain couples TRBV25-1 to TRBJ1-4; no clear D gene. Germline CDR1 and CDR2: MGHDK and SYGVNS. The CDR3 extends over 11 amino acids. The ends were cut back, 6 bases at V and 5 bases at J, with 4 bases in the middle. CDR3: CASRQNEKLFF. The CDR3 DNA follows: TGTGCCAGCAGACAAAATGAAAAACTGTTTTTT.

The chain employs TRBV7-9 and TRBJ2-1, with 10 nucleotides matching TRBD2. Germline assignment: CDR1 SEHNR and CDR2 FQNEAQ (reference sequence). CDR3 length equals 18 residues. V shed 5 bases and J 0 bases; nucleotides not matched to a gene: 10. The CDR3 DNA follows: TGTGCCAGCAGCCCCTCGTTAACTAGCGGGAACTCCTACAATGAGCAGTTCTTC. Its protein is CASSPSLTSGNSYNEQFF.

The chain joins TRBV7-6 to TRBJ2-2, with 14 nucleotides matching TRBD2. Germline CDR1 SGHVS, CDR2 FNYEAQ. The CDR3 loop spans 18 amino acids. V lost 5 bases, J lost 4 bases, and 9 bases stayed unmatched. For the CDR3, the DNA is TGTGCCAGCAGCATCCCGGGACTAGCGGGAGAGCGCACCGGGGAGCTGTTTTTT. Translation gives CASSIPGLAGERTGELFF.

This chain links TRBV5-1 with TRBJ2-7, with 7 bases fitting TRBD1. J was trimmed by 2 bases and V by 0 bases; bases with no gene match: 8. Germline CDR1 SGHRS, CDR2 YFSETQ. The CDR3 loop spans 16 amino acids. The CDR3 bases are TGCGCCAGCAGCTTGGGAGGGACAGCGATTACCTACGAGCAGTACTTC. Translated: CASSLGGTAITYEQYF.

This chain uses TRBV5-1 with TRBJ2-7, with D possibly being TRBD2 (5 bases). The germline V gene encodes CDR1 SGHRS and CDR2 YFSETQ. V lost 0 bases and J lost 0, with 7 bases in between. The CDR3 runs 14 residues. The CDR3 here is CASSLVLGSYEQYF. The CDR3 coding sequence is TGCGCCAGCAGCTTGGTACTAGGCTCCTACGAGCAGTACTTC. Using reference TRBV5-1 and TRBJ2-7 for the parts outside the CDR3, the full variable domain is KAGVTQTPRYLIKTRGQQVTLSCSPISGHRSVSWYQQTPGQGLQFLFEYFSETQRNKGNFPGRFSGRQFSNSRSEMNVSTLELGDSALYLCASSLVLGSYEQYFGPGTRLTVT.

In DNA form, the CDR3 reads TGCGCCAGCAGCTTGGGACTAGCGGGAAACTACGAGCAGTACTTC. This translates into CASSLGLAGNYEQYF. The chain has TRBV5-1 and TRBJ2-7; 11 bases map to TRBD2. This CDR3 spans 15 amino acids. Germline CDR1 reads SGHRS; CDR2 reads YFSETQ. J lost 3 bases, V lost 0 bases, and 2 bases had no gene match. The whole variable domain, remainder taken from reference TRBV5-1 and TRBJ2-7, is KAGVTQTPRYLIKTRGQQVTLSCSPISGHRSVSWYQQTPGQGLQFLFEYFSETQRNKGNFPGRFSGRQFSNSRSEMNVSTLELGDSALYLCASSLGLAGNYEQYFGPGTRLTVT.

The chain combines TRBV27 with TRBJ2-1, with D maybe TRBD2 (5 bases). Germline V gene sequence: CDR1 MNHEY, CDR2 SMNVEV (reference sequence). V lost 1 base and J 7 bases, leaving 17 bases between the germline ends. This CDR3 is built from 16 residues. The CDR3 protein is CASSLFLGIGVNEQFF. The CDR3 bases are TGTGCCAGCAGTTTATTTCTGGGAATCGGGGTGAATGAGCAGTTCTTC.

The DNA of the CDR3 is TGTGCCAGCAGCCAGTCGGCTAGCGGGAGGTTCAATGAGCAGTTCTTC. Amino acid sequence: CASSQSASGRFNEQFF. The J gene is TRBJ2-1, the V gene TRBV5-6, with 11 bases lining up with TRBD2. Trimming at V came to 4 bases and at J to 6 bases, leaving 9 bases not matched to a gene. The germline V gene has CDR1 SGHDT and CDR2 YYEEEE. This CDR3 is built from 16 residues.

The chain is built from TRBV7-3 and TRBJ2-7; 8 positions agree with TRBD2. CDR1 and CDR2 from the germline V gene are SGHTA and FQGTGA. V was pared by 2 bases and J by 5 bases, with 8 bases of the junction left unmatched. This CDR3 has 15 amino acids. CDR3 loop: CASSLRGGKLHEQYF. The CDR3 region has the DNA TGTGCCAGCAGCTTACGGGGGGGCAAATTGCACGAGCAGTACTTC. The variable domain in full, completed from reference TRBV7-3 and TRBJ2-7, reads GAGVSQTPSNKVTEKGKYVELRCDPISGHTALYWYRQSLGQGPEFLIYFQGTGAADDSGLPNDRFFAVRPEGSVSTLKIQRTERGDSAVYLCASSLRGGKLHEQYFGPGTRLTVT.

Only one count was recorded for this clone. The DNA of the CDR3 is TGTGCCAGCAGACAGGGTAGTTCCGGGGAGCTGTTTTTT. As protein: CASRQGSSGELFF. The rearrangement joins TRBV9 to TRBJ2-2, with a possible D match to TRBD1 (6 bases). The CDR3 totals 13 residues. Trimming removed 5 bases at V and 6 bases at J, with 11 bases between. Germline loops: CDR1 SGDLS, CDR2 YYNGEE.

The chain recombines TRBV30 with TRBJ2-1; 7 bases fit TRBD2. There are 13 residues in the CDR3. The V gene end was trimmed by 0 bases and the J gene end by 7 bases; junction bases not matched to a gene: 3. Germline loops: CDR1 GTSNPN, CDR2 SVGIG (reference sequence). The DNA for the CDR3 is TGTGCCTGGAGTGTACTGCGGGAGAATGAGCAGTTCTTC. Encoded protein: CAWSVLRENEQFF.

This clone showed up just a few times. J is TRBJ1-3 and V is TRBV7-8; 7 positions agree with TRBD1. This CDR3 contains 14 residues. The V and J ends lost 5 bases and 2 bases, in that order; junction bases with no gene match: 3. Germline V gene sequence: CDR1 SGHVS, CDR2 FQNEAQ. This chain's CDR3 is CASSPGTAGNTIYF. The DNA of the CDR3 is TGTGCCAGCAGCCCCGGGACAGCTGGAAACACCATATATTTT.

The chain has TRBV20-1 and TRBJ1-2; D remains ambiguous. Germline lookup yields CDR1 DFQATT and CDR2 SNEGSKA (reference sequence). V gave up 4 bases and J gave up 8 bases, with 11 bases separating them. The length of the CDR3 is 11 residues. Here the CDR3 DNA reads TGCAGTGCTACCCCCTCGGGAGGCTACACCTTC. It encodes CSATPSGGYTF.

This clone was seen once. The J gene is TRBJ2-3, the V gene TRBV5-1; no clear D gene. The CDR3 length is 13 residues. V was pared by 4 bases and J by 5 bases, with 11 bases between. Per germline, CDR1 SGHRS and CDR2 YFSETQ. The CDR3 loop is CASSPGLGDTQYF. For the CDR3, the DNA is TGCGCCAGCAGCCCCGGCCTAGGAGATACGCAGTATTTT.

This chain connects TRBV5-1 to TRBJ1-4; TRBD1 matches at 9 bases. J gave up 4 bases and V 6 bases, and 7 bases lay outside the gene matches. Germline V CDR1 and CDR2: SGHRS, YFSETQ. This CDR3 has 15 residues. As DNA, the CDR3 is TGCGCCAGCAACCCCGGGACAGGGATTAATGAAAAACTGTTTTTT. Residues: CASNPGTGINEKLFF.

The CDR3 sequence: CAWSPGTSGRARGDEQFF. CDR3 DNA sequence: TGTGCCTGGAGTCCCGGGACTAGCGGGAGGGCCAGGGGGGATGAGCAGTTCTTC. The J gene is TRBJ2-1, the V gene TRBV30, with 16 bases fitting TRBD2. CDR1 GTSNPN and CDR2 SVGIG come from the germline V gene (reference sequence). The CDR3 consists of 18 residues. V trimming: 2 bases; J trimming: 8 bases; junction bases outside the gene matches: 12.

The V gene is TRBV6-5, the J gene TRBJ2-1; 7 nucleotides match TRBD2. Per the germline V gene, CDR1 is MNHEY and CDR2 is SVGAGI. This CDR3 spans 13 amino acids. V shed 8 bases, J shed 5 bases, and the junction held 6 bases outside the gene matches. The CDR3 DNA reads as TGTGCCAGCGGGAGGGCCTATGACAATGAGCAGTTCTTC. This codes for CASGRAYDNEQFF.

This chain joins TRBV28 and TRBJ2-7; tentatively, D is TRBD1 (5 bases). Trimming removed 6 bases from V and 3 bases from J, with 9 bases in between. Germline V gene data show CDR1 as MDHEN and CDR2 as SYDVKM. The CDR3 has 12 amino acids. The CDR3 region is CASRGPGYEQYF. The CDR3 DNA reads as TGTGCCAGCAGGGGGCCAGGCTACGAGCAGTACTTC.